The 28 T cell receptor beta chains below all came from one sample that was sequenced in a study of Ad26.COV2.S vaccination and SARS-CoV-2 variants. Assay used: immunoSEQ multiplex PCR; TCRdb lists only in-frame clones, some missing. The table lists a few hundred thousand clones, 83% of them singletons, with more than 7% in the top ten. Regarding treatment: roughly 18 received Ad26.COV2.S at low or high dose, single or two shots; about 5 received placebo; per-sample allocation not given. Day 63 after the first vaccine or placebo injection was the time point for sampling. This specimen was peripheral blood, taken in a trial of Ad26.COV2.S vaccine versus placebo. These receptors were taken from a person aged 18-60 years who received the Ad26.COV2.S COVID-19 vaccine or a placebo.

V usage is TRBV2 and J usage is TRBJ2-7, with 12 bases that match TRBD2. The J segment lost 1 base and the V segment lost 5 bases, leaving 15 bases of the junction unmatched. This CDR3 has 19 amino acids. From germline, CDR1 is SNHLY and CDR2 FYNNEI. DNA of the CDR3: TGTGCCAGCAGTTCAACCCCCTTCCGGACTAGCGGGACGTCCTACGAGCAGTACTTC. Translating gives CASSSTPFRTSGTSYEQYF.

This rearrangement joins TRBV18 to TRBJ2-3, with D perhaps TRBD2 (6 bases). CDR1 and CDR2 from the germline V gene are KGHSH and LQKENI. The germline V and J ends were trimmed by 4 bases and 2 bases, with 7 bases remaining between them. The CDR3 totals 13 residues. CDR3 sequence (DNA): TGTGCCAGCTCACAACTAGCCACAGATACGCAGTATTTT. This codes for CASSQLATDTQYF.

The chain uses TRBV27 and TRBJ2-3; 14 bases match TRBD2. Germline loops: CDR1 MNHEY, CDR2 SMNVEV (reference sequence). With 8 bases clipped from V and 1 base from J, the junction kept 2 bases outside the gene matches. The CDR3 covers 15 residues. CDR3 DNA sequence: TGTGCCAGCGGGGGACTAGCGGGGGGCACAGATACGCAGTATTTT. It translates to CASGGLAGGTDTQYF.

The J gene is TRBJ2-3, the V gene TRBV2; TRBD2 aligns across 7 bases. CDR1 and CDR2 from the germline V gene are SNHLY and FYNNEI. J lost 5 bases, V lost 6 bases, and 5 bases had no gene match. CDR3 size: 13 residues. The CDR3 region has the DNA TGTGCCAGCAGCCGCGGGACTATAGATACGCAGTATTTT. Its protein is CASSRGTIDTQYF.

This clone came up once. The CDR3 region is CASSLGGLMNTEAFF. DNA for the CDR3: TGCGCCAGCAGCTTGGGGGGCCTGATGAACACTGAAGCTTTCTTT. This chain joins TRBV5-1 and TRBJ1-1; D possibly corresponds to TRBD1 (5 bases). The V end lost 0 bases, the J end lost 0 bases, and 9 bases lay between the germline ends. CDR3 size: 15 residues. CDR1 and CDR2 (germline): SGHRS, YFSETQ. Full variable domain (remainder filled in from reference TRBV5-1 and TRBJ1-1): KAGVTQTPRYLIKTRGQQVTLSCSPISGHRSVSWYQQTPGQGLQFLFEYFSETQRNKGNFPGRFSGRQFSNSRSEMNVSTLELGDSALYLCASSLGGLMNTEAFFGQGTRLTVV.

V is TRBV6-5 and J is TRBJ1-3; D is perhaps TRBD1 (5 bases). There are 14 residues in the CDR3. From germline, CDR1 is MNHEY and CDR2 SVGAGI. V was pared by 8 bases and J by 8 bases, with 19 bases between. Here the CDR3 reads CASRTGAIWDTIYF. The CDR3 DNA reads as TGTGCCAGCCGAACCGGGGCGATTTGGGACACCATATATTTT.

This clone occurred a few times. Other DNA sequences in this specimen translate into the identical CDR3. The chain couples TRBV12-3 or TRBV12-4 to TRBJ1-5; D gene ambiguous. V lost 3 bases and J lost 2, with 2 bases in between. The CDR3 covers 12 residues. The CDR3 is CASSFGNQPQHF. For the CDR3, the DNA is TGTGCCAGCAGTTTTGGCAATCAGCCCCAGCATTTT.

This clone was counted between two and nine times. The V gene is TRBV12-2, the J gene TRBJ1-1. TRBV12-2 represents a pseudogene. The CDR3 runs 13 residues. The CDR3 region is CASRPRNWTEAFF. The CDR3 DNA follows: TGTGCAAGTCGCCCTCGCAATTGGACTGAAGCTTTCTTT.

This chain joins TRBV2 and TRBJ2-7; 8 bases fit TRBD1. V lost 10 bases to trimming and J lost 3 bases; unmatched junction nucleotides: 11. The CDR3 has 14 residues. Germline V lookup: CDR1 SNHLY, CDR2 FYNNEI. CDR3 in DNA: TGTGCCATTAGGGAAGGACAGGGCGGCTACGAGCAGTACTTC. Protein product: CAIREGQGGYEQYF.

The V gene is TRBV9, the J gene TRBJ2-2, with D possibly being TRBD2 (5 bases). Germline assignment: CDR1 SGDLS and CDR2 YYNGEE. Trimming shortened V by 2 bases and J by 0 bases, and 8 bases separated the two germline ends. The CDR3 covers 15 residues. The CDR3 spells CASSVRGTNTGELFF. Here the CDR3 DNA reads TGTGCCAGCAGCGTTCGGGGAACGAACACCGGGGAGCTGTTTTTT.

The CDR3 DNA sequence: TGTGCCAGCAGCCCCGGGACTCCCTACGAGCAGTACTTC. It encodes CASSPGTPYEQYF. The chain is built from TRBV6-5 and TRBJ2-7; possible D gene TRBD2, 6 bases. Germline loops: CDR1 MNHEY, CDR2 SVGAGI. Trimming cost V 6 bases and J 2 bases, with 11 bases left between them. The length of the CDR3 is 13 residues.

V gene TRBV20-1 combines with J gene TRBJ2-5; D may correspond to TRBD1 or TRBD2 (5 bases each). In germline, CDR1 is DFQATT, CDR2 SNEGSKA (reference sequence). CDR3 length: 13 residues. V was shortened by 3 bases and J by 4 bases, with 12 bases between the two germline ends. The CDR3 DNA follows: TGCAGTGCTAGTACCGCTGGGGGAGAGACCCAGTACTTC. Translating it yields CSASTAGGETQYF.

The CDR3 loop reads CSASRGTNTEAFF. The CDR3 DNA is TGCAGTGCTAGTAGAGGAACGAACACTGAAGCTTTCTTT. This chain uses TRBV20-1 with TRBJ1-1; D uncertain. This CDR3 spans 13 amino acids. The ends were cut back, 3 bases at V and 1 base at J, with 9 bases in the middle. The germline gives CDR1 DFQATT, CDR2 SNEGSKA (reference sequence).

The J gene is TRBJ1-2, the V gene TRBV30, with a weak D call TRBD1 (6 bases). This CDR3 has 15 residues. Trimming stripped 2 bases from V and 4 bases from J, with 17 bases between. Germline CDR1 is GTSNPN and CDR2 is SVGIG (reference sequence). In nucleotides, the CDR3 is TGTGCCTGGAGTACCCTTATCAGGGGCGGCTATGGCTACACCTTC. Translated, it gives CAWSTLIRGGYGYTF.

V and J are TRBV6-5 and TRBJ2-7, with 13 bases fitting TRBD2. V gave up 10 bases and J gave up 5 bases; unmatched junction bases: 5. The CDR3 has 13 amino acids. Germline CDR1 reads MNHEY; CDR2 reads SVGAGI. The CDR3 is CATGLAGVNEQYF. The CDR3 DNA sequence: TGTGCCACTGGACTAGCGGGAGTCAACGAGCAGTACTTC.

This clone was counted a single time. This chain connects TRBV30 to TRBJ2-7; possible D gene TRBD2, 5 bases. Germline CDR1 reads GTSNPN; CDR2 reads SVGIG (reference sequence). Trimming removed 1 base from V and 3 bases from J, with 13 bases in between. The CDR3 sequence is 14 residues long. The CDR3, as DNA: TGTGCCTGGAGTGATCCCAGAGAGGGCTACGAGCAGTACTTC. This sequence encodes CAWSDPREGYEQYF.

The chain has TRBV2 and TRBJ1-5, with 10 bases lining up with TRBD1. Trimming cost V 8 bases and J 5 bases; bases outside gene matches: 3. Per germline, CDR1 SNHLY and CDR2 FYNNEI. This CDR3 is 13 amino acids long. Here the CDR3 DNA reads TGTGCCAGCGCCGGGACAGGGGATCAGCCCCAGCATTTT. Amino acids: CASAGTGDQPQHF.

The rearrangement links TRBV5-1 to TRBJ2-3; D is unresolved. The CDR3 has 13 amino acids. Germline V gene sequence: CDR1 SGHRS, CDR2 YFSETQ. With 7 bases removed from V and 4 bases from J, the gap between germline ends came to 13 bases. The CDR3 is CASGVGSADTQYF. CDR3 sequence (DNA): TGCGCCAGCGGAGTAGGGTCGGCAGATACGCAGTATTTT. Drawing the rest from reference TRBV5-1 and TRBJ2-3, the complete variable domain is KAGVTQTPRYLIKTRGQQVTLSCSPISGHRSVSWYQQTPGQGLQFLFEYFSETQRNKGNFPGRFSGRQFSNSRSEMNVSTLELGDSALYLCASGVGSADTQYFGPGTRLTVL.

The chain employs TRBV11-2 and TRBJ2-7, with 8 bases that match TRBD1. The CDR3 length is 15 residues. CDR1 SGHAT and CDR2 FQNNGV come from the germline V gene. J was trimmed by 3 bases and V by 5 bases; bases with no gene match: 9. The CDR3 is CASSTLRDRNYEQYF. The CDR3 nucleotides read TGTGCCAGCAGCACACTCCGGGACAGGAACTACGAGCAGTACTTC.

The chain recombines TRBV19 with TRBJ1-2; D gene uncertain. The CDR3 is 13 amino acids. V was cut by 5 bases and J by 4 bases, with 11 bases left in between. CDR1 LNHDA and CDR2 SQIVND come from the germline V gene (reference sequence). Here the CDR3 reads CASSLTVAYGYTF. The CDR3 DNA sequence: TGTGCCAGTAGTTTGACGGTTGCCTATGGCTACACCTTC.

This chain connects TRBV2 to TRBJ2-3; TRBD2 might be the D (6 bases). The ends were cut back, 6 bases at V and 5 bases at J, with 18 bases in the middle. Germline V gives CDR1 SNHLY, CDR2 FYNNEI. CDR3 length equals 15 residues. The CDR3 region has the DNA TGTGCCAGCAGGTGGGGGGTCTCACTCGGAGATACGCAGTATTTT. Protein: CASRWGVSLGDTQYF.

This chain uses TRBV6-6 with TRBJ1-1, with TRBD1 matching over 7 bases. Trimming cost V 1 base and J 4 bases; bases outside gene matches: 6. Germline-derived CDR1 and CDR2 are MNHNY and SVGAGI (reference sequence). This CDR3 has 15 residues. The CDR3 is CASSYYRGGGTEAFF. CDR3 sequence (DNA): TGTGCCAGCAGTTACTACAGGGGAGGCGGCACTGAAGCTTTCTTT.

The chain combines TRBV6-5 with TRBJ2-7; D might be TRBD1 (5 bases). Trimming pared 0 bases from V and 5 bases from J, leaving 14 bases between. Germline lookup yields CDR1 MNHEY and CDR2 SVGAGI. The CDR3 spans 15 residues. The CDR3 DNA sequence: TGTGCCAGCAGTTACTCCCAGGGAACCGTCCACGAGCAGTACTTC. Translated: CASSYSQGTVHEQYF.

V is TRBV7-9 and J is TRBJ2-3; weak D call: TRBD1 (6 bases). CDR1 SEHNR and CDR2 FQNEAQ come from the germline V gene (reference sequence). The V gene lost 5 bases and the J gene lost 6 bases, with 15 bases spanning the gap. CDR3 size: 14 residues. The CDR3: CASSQQGEGDTQYF. CDR3 coding DNA: TGTGCCAGCAGCCAACAGGGTGAAGGGGATACGCAGTATTTT.

The CDR3 region has the DNA TGCGCCAGCAGCCTCGAGATATACTACAATGAGCAGTTCTTC. Protein product: CASSLEIYYNEQFF. The chain is built from TRBV4-3 and TRBJ2-1; D is uncertain. With 4 bases removed from V and 3 bases from J, the gap between germline ends came to 10 bases. Germline V gene lookup returns CDR1 LGHNA and CDR2 YSLEER. The CDR3 has 14 amino acids.

The CDR3: CASSSGTGGNQPQHF. CDR3 sequence (DNA): TGTGCCAGCAGCTCCGGGACAGGAGGCAATCAGCCCCAGCATTTT. This chain connects TRBV5-4 to TRBJ1-5, with TRBD1 identical over 8 bases. This CDR3 spans 15 amino acids. Germline loops: CDR1 SGHNT, CDR2 YYREEE (reference sequence). The trim removed 3 bases at V and 2 bases at J, leaving 4 bases unmatched.

V usage is TRBV27 and J usage is TRBJ2-3, with 7 bases lining up with TRBD2. V was clipped by 7 bases and J by 8 bases; unmatched bases: 9. The germline gives CDR1 MNHEY, CDR2 SMNVEV (reference sequence). The CDR3 sequence is 13 residues long. CDR3 amino acids: CASTPTSSGTQYF. CDR3 sequence (DNA): TGTGCCAGCACCCCGACTAGCTCCGGTACGCAGTATTTT.

The chain uses TRBV6-1 and TRBJ2-2; D not resolved. The CDR3 contains 14 residues. Germline CDR1 and CDR2: MNHNS and SASEGT. Trimming stripped 1 base from V and 7 bases from J, with 10 bases between. CDR3: CASSEETSHGELFF. The CDR3 DNA follows: TGTGCCAGCAGTGAAGAGACTTCCCACGGGGAGCTGTTTTTT.